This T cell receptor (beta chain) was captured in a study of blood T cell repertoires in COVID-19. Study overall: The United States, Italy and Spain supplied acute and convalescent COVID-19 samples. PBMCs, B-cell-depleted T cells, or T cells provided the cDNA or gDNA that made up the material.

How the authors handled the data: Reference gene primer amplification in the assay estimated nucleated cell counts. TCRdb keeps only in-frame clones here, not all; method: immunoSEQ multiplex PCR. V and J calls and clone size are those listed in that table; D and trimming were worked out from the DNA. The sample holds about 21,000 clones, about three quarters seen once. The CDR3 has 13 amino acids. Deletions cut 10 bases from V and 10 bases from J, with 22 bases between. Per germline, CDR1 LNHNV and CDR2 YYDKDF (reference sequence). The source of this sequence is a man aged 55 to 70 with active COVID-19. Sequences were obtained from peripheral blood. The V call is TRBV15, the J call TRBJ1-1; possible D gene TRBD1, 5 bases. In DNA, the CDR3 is TGTGCCAGCGGGGTTCAGGGTTTCGGGCGAGCTTTCTTT. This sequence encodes CASGVQGFGRAFF.